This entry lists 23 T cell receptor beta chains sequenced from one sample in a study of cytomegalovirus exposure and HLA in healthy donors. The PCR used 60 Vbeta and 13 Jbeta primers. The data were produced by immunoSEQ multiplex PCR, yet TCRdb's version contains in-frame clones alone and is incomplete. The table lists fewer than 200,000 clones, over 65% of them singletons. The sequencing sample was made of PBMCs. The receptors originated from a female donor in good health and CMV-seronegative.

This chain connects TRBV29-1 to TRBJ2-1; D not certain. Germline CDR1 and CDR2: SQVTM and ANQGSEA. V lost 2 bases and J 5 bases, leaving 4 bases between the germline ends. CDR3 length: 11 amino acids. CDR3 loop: CSVELHNEQFF. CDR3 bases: TGCAGCGTTGAACTCCACAATGAGCAGTTCTTC.

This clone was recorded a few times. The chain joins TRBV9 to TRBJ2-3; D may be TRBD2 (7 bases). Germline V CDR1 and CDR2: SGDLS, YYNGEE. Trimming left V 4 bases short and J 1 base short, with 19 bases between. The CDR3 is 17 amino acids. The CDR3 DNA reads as TGTGCCAGCAGCTTTAGGGGGGGGGCCGGCGGCACAGATACGCAGTATTTT. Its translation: CASSFRGGAGGTDTQYF.

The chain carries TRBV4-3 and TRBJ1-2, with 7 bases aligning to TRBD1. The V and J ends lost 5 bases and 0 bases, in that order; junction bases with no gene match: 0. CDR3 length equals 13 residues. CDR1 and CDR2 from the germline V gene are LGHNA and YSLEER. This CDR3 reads CASSGTANYGYTF. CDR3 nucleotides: TGCGCCAGCAGCGGGACAGCTAACTATGGCTACACCTTC.

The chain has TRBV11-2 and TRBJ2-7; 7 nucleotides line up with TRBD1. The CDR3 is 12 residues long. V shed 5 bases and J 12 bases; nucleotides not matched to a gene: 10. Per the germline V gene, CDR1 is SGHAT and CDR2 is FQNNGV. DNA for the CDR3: TGTGCCAGCAGCGAGCGGAGGACAGGTAGGTACTTC. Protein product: CASSERRTGRYF.

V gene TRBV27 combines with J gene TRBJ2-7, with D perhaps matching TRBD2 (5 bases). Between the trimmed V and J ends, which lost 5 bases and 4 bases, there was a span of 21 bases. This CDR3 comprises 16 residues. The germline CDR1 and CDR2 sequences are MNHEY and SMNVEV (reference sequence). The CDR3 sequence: CASSTLDYLYGYEQYF. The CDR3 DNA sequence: TGTGCCAGCAGTACCCTAGACTACCTCTATGGGTACGAGCAGTACTTC.

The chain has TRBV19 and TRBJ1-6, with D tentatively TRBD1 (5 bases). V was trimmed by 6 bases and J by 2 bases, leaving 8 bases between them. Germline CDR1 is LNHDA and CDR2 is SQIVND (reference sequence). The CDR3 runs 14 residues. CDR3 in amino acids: CASRLDTYNSPLHF. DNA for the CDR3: TGTGCCAGTAGGCTGGACACCTATAATTCACCCCTCCACTTT.

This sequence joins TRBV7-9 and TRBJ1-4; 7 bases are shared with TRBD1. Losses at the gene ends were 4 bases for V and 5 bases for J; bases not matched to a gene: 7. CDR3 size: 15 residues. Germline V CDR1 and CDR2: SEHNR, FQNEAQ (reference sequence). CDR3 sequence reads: CASSYDQGENEKLFF. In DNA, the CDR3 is TGTGCCAGCAGCTACGATCAGGGGGAAAATGAAAAACTGTTTTTT.

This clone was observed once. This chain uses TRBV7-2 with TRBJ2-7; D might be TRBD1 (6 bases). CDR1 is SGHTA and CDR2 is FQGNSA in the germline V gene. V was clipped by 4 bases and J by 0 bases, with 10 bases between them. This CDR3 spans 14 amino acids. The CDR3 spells CASSSTGPSYEQYF. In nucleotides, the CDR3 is TGTGCCAGCAGCTCAACAGGGCCCTCCTACGAGCAGTACTTC.

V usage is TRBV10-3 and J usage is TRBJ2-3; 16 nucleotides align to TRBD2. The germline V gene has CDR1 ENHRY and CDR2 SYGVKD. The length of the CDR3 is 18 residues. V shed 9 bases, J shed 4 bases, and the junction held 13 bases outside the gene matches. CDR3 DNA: TGTGCCATTGGGGGACTAGCGGGGGGGCCATCCCCAGCAGATACGCAGTATTTT. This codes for CAIGGLAGGPSPADTQYF.

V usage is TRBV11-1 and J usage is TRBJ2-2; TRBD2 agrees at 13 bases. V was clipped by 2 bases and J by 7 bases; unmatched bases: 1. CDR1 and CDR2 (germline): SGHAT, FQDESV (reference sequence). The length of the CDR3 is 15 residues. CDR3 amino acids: CASSLRLAGGGELFF. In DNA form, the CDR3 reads TGTGCCAGCAGCTTAAGACTAGCGGGAGGCGGGGAGCTGTTTTTT.

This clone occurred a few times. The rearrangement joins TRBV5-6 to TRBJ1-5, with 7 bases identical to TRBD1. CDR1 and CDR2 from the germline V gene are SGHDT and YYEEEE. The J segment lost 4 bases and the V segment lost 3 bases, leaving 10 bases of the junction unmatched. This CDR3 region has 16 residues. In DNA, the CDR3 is TGTGCCAGCAGCTCACGGAATCAGGGGGTTAATCAGCCCCAGCATTTT. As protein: CASSSRNQGVNQPQHF. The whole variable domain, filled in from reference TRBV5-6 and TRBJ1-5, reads DAGVTQSPTHLIKTRGQQVTLRCSPKSGHDTVSWYQQALGQGPQFIFQYYEEEERQRGNFPDRFSGHQFPNYSSELNVNALLLGDSALYLCASSSRNQGVNQPQHFGDGTRLSIL.

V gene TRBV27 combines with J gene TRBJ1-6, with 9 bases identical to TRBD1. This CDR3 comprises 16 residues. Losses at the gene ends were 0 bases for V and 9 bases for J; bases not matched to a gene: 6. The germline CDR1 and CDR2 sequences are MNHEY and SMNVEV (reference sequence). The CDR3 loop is CASSLSPLTGGSPLHF. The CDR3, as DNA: TGTGCCAGCAGTTTATCCCCACTGACAGGGGGTTCACCCCTCCACTTT.

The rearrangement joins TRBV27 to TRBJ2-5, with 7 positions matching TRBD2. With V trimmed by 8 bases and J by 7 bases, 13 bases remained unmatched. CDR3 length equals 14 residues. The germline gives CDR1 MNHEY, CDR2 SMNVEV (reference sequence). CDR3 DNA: TGTGCCAGCCGACCGGGACTACAGATGGGGACCCAGTACTTC. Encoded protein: CASRPGLQMGTQYF.

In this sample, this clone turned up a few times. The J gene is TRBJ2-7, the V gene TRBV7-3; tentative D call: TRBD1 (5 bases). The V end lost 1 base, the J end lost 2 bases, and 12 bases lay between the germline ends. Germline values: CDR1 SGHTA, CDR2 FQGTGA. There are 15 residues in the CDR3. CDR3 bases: TGTGCCAGCAGCTTAAATAGGGGCGGTACCTACGAGCAGTACTTC. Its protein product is CASSLNRGGTYEQYF. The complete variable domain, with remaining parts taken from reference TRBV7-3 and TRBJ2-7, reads GAGVSQTPSNKVTEKGKYVELRCDPISGHTALYWYRQSLGQGPEFLIYFQGTGAADDSGLPNDRFFAVRPEGSVSTLKIQRTERGDSAVYLCASSLNRGGTYEQYFGPGTRLTVT.

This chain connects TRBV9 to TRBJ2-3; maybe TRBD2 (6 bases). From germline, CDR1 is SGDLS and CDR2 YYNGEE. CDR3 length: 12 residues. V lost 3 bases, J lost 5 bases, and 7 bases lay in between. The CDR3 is CASSGGEDTQYF. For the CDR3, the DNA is TGTGCCAGCAGCGGCGGGGAAGATACGCAGTATTTT.

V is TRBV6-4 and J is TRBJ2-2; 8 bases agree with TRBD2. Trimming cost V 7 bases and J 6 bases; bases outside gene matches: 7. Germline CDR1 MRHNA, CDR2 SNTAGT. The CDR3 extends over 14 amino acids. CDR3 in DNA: TGTGCCAGCAAACAGACTAGCGTTGCCGGGGAGCTGTTTTTT. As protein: CASKQTSVAGELFF.

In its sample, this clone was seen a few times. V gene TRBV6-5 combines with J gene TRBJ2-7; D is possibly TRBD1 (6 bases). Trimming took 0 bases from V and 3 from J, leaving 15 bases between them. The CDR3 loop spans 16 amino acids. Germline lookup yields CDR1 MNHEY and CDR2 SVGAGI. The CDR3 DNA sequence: TGTGCCAGCAGTTACTCGAAGTCTACCAGGGGCTACGAGCAGTACTTC. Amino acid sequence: CASSYSKSTRGYEQYF.

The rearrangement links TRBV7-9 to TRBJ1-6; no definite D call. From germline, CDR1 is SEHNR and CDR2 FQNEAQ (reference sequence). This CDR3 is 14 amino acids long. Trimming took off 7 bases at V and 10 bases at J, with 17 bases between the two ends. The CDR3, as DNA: TGTGCCAGCACCCCTCCGGTCGGGAGCTCACCCCTCCACTTT. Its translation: CASTPPVGSSPLHF.

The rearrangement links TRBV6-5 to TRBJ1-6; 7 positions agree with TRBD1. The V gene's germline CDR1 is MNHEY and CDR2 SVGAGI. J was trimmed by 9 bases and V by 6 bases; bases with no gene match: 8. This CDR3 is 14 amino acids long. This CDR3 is CASRTRQGSSPLHF. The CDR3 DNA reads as TGTGCCAGCAGAACCAGACAGGGCTCTTCACCCCTCCACTTT.

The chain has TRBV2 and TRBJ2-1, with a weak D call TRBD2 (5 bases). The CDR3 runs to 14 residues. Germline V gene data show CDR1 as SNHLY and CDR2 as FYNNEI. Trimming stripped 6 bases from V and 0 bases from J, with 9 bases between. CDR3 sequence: CASRETNSYNEQFF. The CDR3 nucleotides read TGTGCCAGCAGAGAGACTAACTCCTACAATGAGCAGTTCTTC.

The CDR3 region has the DNA TGTGCCAGCAGCTCCAATGAAAAACTGTTTTTT. Its translation is CASSSNEKLFF. This chain connects TRBV6-5 to TRBJ1-4; D not resolved. Trimming left V 6 bases short and J 5 bases short, with 4 bases between. This CDR3 is built from 11 residues. Germline V CDR1 and CDR2: MNHEY, SVGAGI.

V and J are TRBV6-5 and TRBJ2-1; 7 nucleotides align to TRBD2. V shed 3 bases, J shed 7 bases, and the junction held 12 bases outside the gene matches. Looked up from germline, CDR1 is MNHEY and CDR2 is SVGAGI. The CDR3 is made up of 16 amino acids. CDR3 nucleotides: TGTGCCAGCAGTTATTCCGGGGGGAGCGGGAAGAATGAGCAGTTCTTC. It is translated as CASSYSGGSGKNEQFF.

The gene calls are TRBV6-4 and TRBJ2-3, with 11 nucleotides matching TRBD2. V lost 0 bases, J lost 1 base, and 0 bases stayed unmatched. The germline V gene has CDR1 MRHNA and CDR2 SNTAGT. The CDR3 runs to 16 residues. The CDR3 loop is CASSDSTSGGTDTQYF. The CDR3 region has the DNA TGTGCCAGCAGTGACTCGACTAGCGGGGGCACAGATACGCAGTATTTT.